This T cell receptor beta chain was sequenced during a study of blood T cell repertoires in COVID-19. The overall study: COVID-19 samples from acute and convalescent phases originated in the United States, Italy and Spain. T cells, B-cell-depleted T cells, or PBMCs provided the cDNA or gDNA that served as material.

Per the study methods: Estimation of nucleated cell counts relied on the amplification of reference gene primers. Libraries were prepared by immunoSEQ multiplex PCR; TCRdb keeps only in-frame clonotypes and omits some of them. V and J calls and clone size are as listed in that table; D and trimming were resolved from the DNA. The sample shows about 24,000 clones, around nine tenths of them seen only once. This sequence was found in a man aged 50 or older with active COVID-19. Material for sequencing was peripheral blood.

CDR3 residues: CASSPGLELLETQYF. In DNA form, the CDR3 reads TGTGCCAGCAGCCCCGGACTGGAACTGTTGGAGACCCAGTACTTC. The rearrangement joins TRBV9 to TRBJ2-5; D is perhaps TRBD2 (5 bases). This CDR3 has 15 amino acids. Germline V lookup: CDR1 SGDLS, CDR2 YYNGEE. The V and J ends lost 4 bases and 5 bases respectively, with 18 bases between them.